This T cell receptor (beta chain) is from a study of cytomegalovirus exposure and HLA in healthy donors. The protocol was immunoSEQ multiplex PCR, while the TCRdb copy is restricted to in-frame clones and leaves out a portion. The data hold 150,000 to 200,000 clones, with about 96% observed a single time. Whole-study findings and limits: The TCR clusters that emerged in the first cohort tended, a later analysis found, to co-occur in the approximately 120 validation repertoires. Cytomegalovirus status was reportedly diagnosed by the classifier with high sensitivity and specificity. Three of the chains that were CMV-associated were confirmed in vitro to be specific for CMV antigens. There were 150 to 200 TCR beta chains listed as cytomegalovirus-associated.

V lost 1 base, J lost 2 bases, and 5 bases stayed unmatched. CDR1 LGHNA and CDR2 YNFKEQ come from the germline V gene. This CDR3 has 15 residues. With regard to this clone: No antigen is known for it.

Sequenced: PBMCs. The J gene is TRBJ2-7, the V gene TRBV4-2; 7 bases fit TRBD2. The receptor comes from a woman under 30 in good health and CMV-seronegative. The CDR3 coding sequence is TGTGCCAGCAGCCAAGTACTAGCGAAAACCTACGAGCAGTACTTC. Translated, it gives CASSQVLAKTYEQYF.